These T cell receptor beta chains were read from a single sample in a study of spatial heterogeneity in lung cancer. In TCRdb, the 5' RACE reads were re-called with MiXCR into one record per CDR3 protein. The table has 72,000 or so distinct CDR3 sequences, roughly 9% seen once. Material: PBMCs, obtained at follow-up. The source of these receptors is a female donor with early-stage non-small cell lung cancer. Both conserved end residues are part of each CDR3. D genes are given only for firm matches. Clone size is stated in some rows and not others, as once, few, many or a class when expanded.

clone size	V gene	J gene	D gene	CDR3 DNA	CDR3 protein
many	TRBV9	TRBJ2-7	-	TGTGCCAGCAGCGTTGGACTGGCGAGCTCCTACGAGCAGTACTTC	CASSVGLASSYEQYF
few	TRBV7-9	TRBJ1-1	-	TGTGCCAGCAGCTTAGCGGGGGGCGGTGAAGCTTTCTTT	CASSLAGGGEAFF
-	TRBV20-1	TRBJ2-7	-	TGCAGTGCTACGGGAAGGGTAAGGGTTAACTACGAGCAGTACTTC	CSATGRVRVNYEQYF
-	TRBV19	TRBJ2-1	TRBD2	TGTGCCAGTAGTCCTGGGACTAGCGGGAGGGCCTTTGAGCAGTTCTTC	CASSPGTSGRAFEQFF
few	TRBV11-1	TRBJ2-1	TRBD1	TGTGCCAGCAGCGGGACAGGGCAGTTCTTC	CASSGTGQFF
many	TRBV9	TRBJ1-6	-	TGTGCCAGCAGCGTAGGCGTGGCCGGGGGCACCCTCCACTTT	CASSVGVAGGTLHF
many	TRBV7-3	TRBJ2-1	TRBD2	TGTGCCAGCAGATACACTAGCGGGCCCCCCAATGAGCAGTTCTTC	CASRYTSGPPNEQFF
-	TRBV7-6	TRBJ2-7	-	TGTGCCAGCAGCCCAAGAGGTACAACCTACGAGCAGTACTTC	CASSPRGTTYEQYF
few	TRBV20-1	TRBJ1-1	TRBD1	TGCAGTGCTAATCCCGGGGGCCTCAGGGGGACTGAAGCTTTCTTT	CSANPGGLRGTEAFF
many	TRBV19	TRBJ1-5	-	TGTGCCAGTAGTATCTGGCAGGAAGACCAGCCCCAGCATTTT	CASSIWQEDQPQHF
-	TRBV9	TRBJ2-3	TRBD1	TGTGCCAGCAGCGTACAGCATGGACAGGGAGATACGCAGTATTTT	CASSVQHGQGDTQYF
many	TRBV7-2	TRBJ1-2	-	TGTGCCAGCAGCATAGGGGAGGGGTTCTATGGCTACACCTTC	CASSIGEGFYGYTF
many	TRBV24-1	TRBJ1-5	-	TGTGCCACCAGTGATCCTACCGGACATCAGCCCCAGCATTTT	CATSDPTGHQPQHF
once	TRBV20-1	TRBJ1-6	-	TGCAGTGCTAGAGATCCGGGGGTTTCACCCCTCCACTTT	CSARDPGVSPLHF
-	TRBV7-6	TRBJ2-5	TRBD2	TGTGCCAGCAGCCGGGAATCTCCGGGACTACACTTC	CASSRESPGLHF
many	TRBV20-1	TRBJ2-5	TRBD2	TGCAGTGCTAGGGGACTAGCCCAAGAGACCCAGTACTTC	CSARGLAQETQYF
many	TRBV9	TRBJ2-7	-	TGTGCCAGCAGCGTAGACGCAAGCTCCTACGAGCAGTACTTC	CASSVDASSYEQYF
many	TRBV20-1	TRBJ2-1	TRBD2	TGCAGTGCTAGAGGGCTAGCGGGAGGTGGCGGGGTCCATGAGCAGTTCTTC	CSARGLAGGGGVHEQFF
few	TRBV28	TRBJ1-2	-	TGTGCCAGCAATGCCCGGGACATTGGCTACACCTTC	CASNARDIGYTF
many	TRBV15	TRBJ2-6	-	TGTGCCACCAGCAGAGAGGGCTCTGGGGCCAACGTCCTGACTTTC	CATSREGSGANVLTF
few	TRBV7-9	TRBJ2-3	-	TGTGCCAGCAGCTCGACAGAGACCTTCACAGATACGCAGTATTTT	CASSSTETFTDTQYF
many	TRBV12-3/TRBV12-4	TRBJ2-1	-	TGTGCCAGCAGTTTAGCAGGGGCAAGAAGGGATGAGCAGTTCTTC	CASSLAGARRDEQFF
few	TRBV12-3/TRBV12-4	TRBJ2-3	-	TGTGCCAGCAGAATACTAGGGGAGCCTAACACAGATACGCAGTATTTT	CASRILGEPNTDTQYF
many	TRBV3-1	TRBJ1-1	-	TGTGCCAGCAGCCAAATGGGGTCGGGCACTGAAGCTTTCTTT	CASSQMGSGTEAFF
-	TRBV27	TRBJ1-1	TRBD1	TGTGCCAGCAGTTTGATTCCGCCGGGACAGGGTTACCCGAACACTGAAGCTTTCTTT	CASSLIPPGQGYPNTEAFF
many	TRBV2	TRBJ1-1	-	TGTGCCAGCAGGATAGAGGTGAACACTGAAGCTTTCTTT	CASRIEVNTEAFF
many	TRBV15	TRBJ2-2	TRBD1	TGTGCCACCAGCAGAGTAGGGACAGGGGTGGCCGGGGAGCTGTTTTTT	CATSRVGTGVAGELFF
-	TRBV7-9	TRBJ2-1	-	TGTGCCAGCAGGCCAGGGGGGACCCTCCCCTCCTACAATGAGCAGTTCTTC	CASRPGGTLPSYNEQFF
many	TRBV27	TRBJ2-7	TRBD2	TGTGCCAGCAGTTTGCTAGCGGGAGACAGGTACGAGCAGTACTTC	CASSLLAGDRYEQYF
few	TRBV3-1	TRBJ1-5	-	TGTGCCAGCAGCCAAGATGCCCAGAGCAATCAGCCCCAGCATTTT	CASSQDAQSNQPQHF
few	TRBV27	TRBJ2-3	-	TGTGCCAGCAAGCTAAGCAGCACAGATACGCAGTATTTT	CASKLSSTDTQYF
few	TRBV12-3/TRBV12-4	TRBJ2-1	-	TGTGCCAGCAGTTATGGGCCGAACTTCAATGAGCAGTTCTTC	CASSYGPNFNEQFF
many	TRBV5-1	TRBJ2-7	-	TGCGCCAGCAGCTTGTACAGCGAGAGCTCCTACGAGCAGTACTTC	CASSLYSESSYEQYF
-	TRBV7-2	TRBJ1-4	-	TGTGCCAGCAGCTCAAGACGGGACTTCGATCTGTTTTTT	CASSSRRDFDLFF
-	TRBV5-1	TRBJ2-7	-	TGCGCCAGCAGCAGAGACCGGGACGGAACCTACGAGCAGTACTTC	CASSRDRDGTYEQYF
-	TRBV6-5	TRBJ2-2	-	TGTGCCAGCACTCGGGGTTTGTACACCGGGGAGCTGTTTTTT	CASTRGLYTGELFF
-	TRBV15	TRBJ2-1	TRBD2	TGTGCCACCAGCAGAGATTGGCGGGAGGGCCGAAATGAGCAGTTCTTC	CATSRDWREGRNEQFF
many	TRBV2	TRBJ2-1	-	TGTGCCAGCAGTACCTTGCATGAGCAGTTCTTC	CASSTLHEQFF
many	TRBV12-3/TRBV12-4	TRBJ1-2	-	TGTGCCAGCAGTTTAATCCGGATGACCTATGGCTACACCTTC	CASSLIRMTYGYTF
many	TRBV20-1	TRBJ1-6	-	TGCAGTGCTAGAGCGGGGGGGACGTCTGAGGCTAATTCACCCCTCCACTTT	CSARAGGTSEANSPLHF